The rows below give T cell receptor beta chains drawn from one sample of a study of blood T cell repertoires in COVID-19. The protocol was immunoSEQ multiplex PCR, while the TCRdb copy is restricted to in-frame clones and leaves out a portion. Of 180,000 or so clones listed, roughly four fifths are singletons. The specimen sequenced was peripheral blood. The receptor source for this set is a human donor with acute or convalescent COVID-19. The donor label of this sample is uncertain. The CDR3 runs from the conserved cysteine through the conserved F or W. Fields, in order: V gene, CDR3 length, clone size, J gene, D gene, CDR3 protein, CDR3 DNA. A D gene is named only where the DNA matches it firmly. Some rows mark clone size as missing; the rest say once, few, many or name a class of expanded clone.

v_call: TRBV18; cdr3_length: 13; clone_size: NA; j_call: TRBJ1-4; d_call: NA; cdr3_aa: CASSPEDRGKLFF; cdr3_nt: TGTGCCAGCTCACCCGAGGACAGAGGGAAACTGTTTTTT
v_call: TRBV19; cdr3_length: 15; clone_size: once; j_call: TRBJ2-5; d_call: NA; cdr3_aa: CASSIGGLGQETQYF; cdr3_nt: TGTGCCAGTAGTATAGGGGGCCTAGGCCAGGAGACCCAGTACTTC
v_call: TRBV2; cdr3_length: 14; clone_size: NA; j_call: TRBJ2-5; d_call: TRBD2; cdr3_aa: CASSIRGVQETQYF; cdr3_nt: TGTGCCAGCAGTATTCGGGGGGTACAAGAGACCCAGTACTTC
v_call: TRBV2; cdr3_length: 12; clone_size: NA; j_call: TRBJ2-5; d_call: NA; cdr3_aa: CASTGQRQTQYF; cdr3_nt: TGTGCCAGCACCGGACAAAGGCAGACCCAGTACTTC
v_call: TRBV24-1; cdr3_length: 16; clone_size: NA; j_call: TRBJ2-2; d_call: NA; cdr3_aa: CATSESGRGRTGELFF; cdr3_nt: TGTGCCACCAGTGAATCCGGGAGGGGGCGAACCGGGGAGCTGTTTTTT
v_call: TRBV9; cdr3_length: 14; clone_size: NA; j_call: TRBJ2-3; d_call: TRBD1; cdr3_aa: CASSAGGGSDTQYF; cdr3_nt: TGTGCCAGCAGCGCAGGGGGCGGTTCAGATACGCAGTATTTT
v_call: TRBV3-1/TRBV3-2; cdr3_length: 15; clone_size: NA; j_call: TRBJ2-1; d_call: TRBD2; cdr3_aa: CASSQGLAGLNEQFF; cdr3_nt: TGTGCCAGCAGCCAGGGACTAGCGGGTTTAAATGAGCAGTTCTTC
v_call: TRBV4-3; cdr3_length: 19; clone_size: few; j_call: TRBJ1-3; d_call: TRBD1; cdr3_aa: CASSLHPGQRGSSGNTIYF; cdr3_nt: TGCGCCAGCAGCCTCCATCCGGGACAGCGAGGTTCCTCTGGAAACACCATATATTTT
v_call: TRBV5-4; cdr3_length: 17; clone_size: NA; j_call: TRBJ2-2; d_call: TRBD2; cdr3_aa: CASSLGGLAGVSGELFF; cdr3_nt: TGTGCCAGCAGCCTGGGGGGACTAGCGGGAGTTAGCGGGGAGCTGTTTTTT
v_call: TRBV27; cdr3_length: 13; clone_size: NA; j_call: TRBJ1-1; d_call: TRBD1; cdr3_aa: CASSRGQGAEAFF; cdr3_nt: TGTGCCAGCAGTCGAGGACAGGGGGCTGAAGCTTTCTTT
v_call: TRBV3-1/TRBV3-2; cdr3_length: 14; clone_size: once; j_call: TRBJ2-5; d_call: NA; cdr3_aa: CASSQEGRQETQYF; cdr3_nt: TGTGCCAGCAGCCAGGAAGGGAGGCAAGAGACCCAGTACTTC
v_call: TRBV12-3/TRBV12-4; cdr3_length: 12; clone_size: few; j_call: TRBJ2-2; d_call: NA; cdr3_aa: CASTERGGELFF; cdr3_nt: TGTGCCAGCACTGAAAGAGGCGGGGAGCTGTTTTTT
v_call: TRBV7-3; cdr3_length: 11; clone_size: NA; j_call: TRBJ2-7; d_call: NA; cdr3_aa: CASSSSGEQYF; cdr3_nt: TGTGCCAGCAGCTCCTCGGGCGAGCAGTACTTC
v_call: TRBV27; cdr3_length: 14; clone_size: once; j_call: TRBJ1-2; d_call: NA; cdr3_aa: CATHQSGTTHRYTF; cdr3_nt: TGTGCCACCCATCAATCGGGGACAACCCATCGCTACACCTTC
v_call: TRBV7-9; cdr3_length: 15; clone_size: NA; j_call: TRBJ2-1; d_call: TRBD1; cdr3_aa: CASSLDRGHHDEQFF; cdr3_nt: TGTGCCAGCAGCTTAGACAGGGGGCATCACGATGAGCAGTTCTTC
v_call: TRBV5-1; cdr3_length: 15; clone_size: NA; j_call: TRBJ2-2; d_call: NA; cdr3_aa: CASSPGSANTGELFF; cdr3_nt: TGCGCCAGCAGCCCCGGAAGCGCGAACACCGGGGAGCTGTTTTTT
v_call: TRBV27; cdr3_length: 13; clone_size: NA; j_call: TRBJ2-1; d_call: TRBD2; cdr3_aa: CANRLARYNEQFF; cdr3_nt: TGTGCCAATAGACTAGCGAGGTACAATGAGCAGTTCTTC
v_call: TRBV6-2/TRBV6-3; cdr3_length: 15; clone_size: once; j_call: TRBJ2-2; d_call: TRBD2; cdr3_aa: CASSYSASGTGELFF; cdr3_nt: TGTGCCAGCAGTTACTCGGCTAGCGGGACCGGGGAGCTGTTTTTT
v_call: TRBV6-5; cdr3_length: 15; clone_size: once; j_call: TRBJ2-5; d_call: TRBD2; cdr3_aa: CASSLTSGSGETQYF; cdr3_nt: TGTGCCAGCAGCCTGACTAGCGGGAGTGGGGAGACCCAGTACTTC
v_call: TRBV13; cdr3_length: 15; clone_size: once; j_call: TRBJ2-7; d_call: NA; cdr3_aa: CASSFYAGAEYEQYF; cdr3_nt: TGTGCCAGCAGCTTTTATGCGGGGGCGGAATACGAGCAGTACTTC
v_call: TRBV19; cdr3_length: 15; clone_size: NA; j_call: TRBJ2-7; d_call: TRBD2; cdr3_aa: CASTDGTSPALQQYF; cdr3_nt: TGTGCCAGTACCGACGGGACTAGTCCAGCGTTACAGCAGTACTTC
v_call: TRBV20-1; cdr3_length: 14; clone_size: NA; j_call: TRBJ2-6; d_call: NA; cdr3_aa: CSASPISGANVLTF; cdr3_nt: TGCAGTGCTAGTCCCATCTCTGGGGCCAACGTCCTGACTTTC
v_call: TRBV10-2; cdr3_length: 16; clone_size: once; j_call: TRBJ2-5; d_call: NA; cdr3_aa: CASRLPTTGRPETQYF; cdr3_nt: TGCGCCAGCAGATTACCGACGACAGGACGACCAGAGACCCAGTACTTC
v_call: TRBV6-5; cdr3_length: 14; clone_size: NA; j_call: TRBJ2-5; d_call: NA; cdr3_aa: CASSDRQVQETQYF; cdr3_nt: TGTGCCAGCAGCGATAGACAGGTCCAAGAGACCCAGTACTTC
v_call: TRBV19; cdr3_length: 13; clone_size: NA; j_call: TRBJ2-2; d_call: NA; cdr3_aa: CASSTTHTGELFF; cdr3_nt: TGTGCCAGTAGTACGACTCACACCGGGGAGCTGTTTTTT
v_call: TRBV6-5; cdr3_length: 13; clone_size: NA; j_call: TRBJ1-1; d_call: TRBD1; cdr3_aa: CASWDSMNTEAFF; cdr3_nt: TGTGCCAGTTGGGACAGCATGAACACTGAAGCTTTCTTT
v_call: TRBV7-2; cdr3_length: 14; clone_size: once; j_call: TRBJ2-7; d_call: NA; cdr3_aa: CASSLGLAPVEQYF; cdr3_nt: TGTGCCAGCAGCTTAGGGCTAGCCCCCGTCGAGCAGTACTTC
v_call: TRBV15; cdr3_length: 20; clone_size: few; j_call: TRBJ2-3; d_call: TRBD2; cdr3_aa: CATSRDASGIKPGPPDTQYF; cdr3_nt: TGTGCCACCAGCAGGGATGCTAGCGGGATCAAACCAGGGCCGCCAGATACGCAGTATTTT
v_call: TRBV11-1; cdr3_length: 13; clone_size: NA; j_call: TRBJ2-1; d_call: NA; cdr3_aa: CASSLDGENEQFF; cdr3_nt: TGTGCCAGCAGCTTAGATGGGGAGAATGAGCAGTTCTTC
v_call: TRBV18; cdr3_length: 16; clone_size: few; j_call: TRBJ2-3; d_call: NA; cdr3_aa: CASSPPGKGGTDTQYF; cdr3_nt: TGTGCCAGCTCACCACCAGGCAAAGGGGGCACAGATACGCAGTATTTT
v_call: TRBV30; cdr3_length: 17; clone_size: NA; j_call: TRBJ1-5; d_call: NA; cdr3_aa: CAWSVPWGEGSNQPQHF; cdr3_nt: TGTGCCTGGAGTGTACCGTGGGGGGAGGGAAGCAATCAGCCCCAGCATTTT
v_call: TRBV19; cdr3_length: 17; clone_size: NA; j_call: TRBJ2-2; d_call: TRBD2; cdr3_aa: CASSPTAGGPGPGELFF; cdr3_nt: TGTGCCAGTAGTCCAACCGCGGGAGGGCCTGGGCCCGGGGAGCTGTTTTTT